One sample yielded the 5 T cell receptor beta chains listed below, sequenced in a study of blood T cell repertoires in COVID-19. Using immunoSEQ multiplex PCR, the repertoire was profiled, and TCRdb retains in-frame clones only, with some absent. Of 150,000 or so clones listed, around 85% are singletons. Sequencing was performed on peripheral blood. Source of these receptors: a man between 60 and 70 years old with active or convalescent COVID-19.

This clone has ten or more counts. The V call is TRBV3-1 (or the pseudogene TRBV3-2), the J call TRBJ2-7; possibly TRBD2 for D (6 bases). V was clipped by 2 bases and J by 1 base, with 12 bases between them. This CDR3 has 15 amino acids. Germline assignment: CDR1 LGHDT and CDR2 YNNKEL (reference sequence). CDR3 DNA: TGTGCCAGCAGCCAATCGGGGGTCCGATCCTACGAGCAGTACTTC. This translates into CASSQSGVRSYEQYF.

This chain joins TRBV29-1 and TRBJ2-3; 7 nucleotides match TRBD1. Unmatched junction bases numbered 4, after V lost 1 base and J lost 3 bases. The germline V gene has CDR1 SQVTM and CDR2 ANQGSEA. This CDR3 region has 14 residues. DNA of the CDR3: TGCAGCGTTGAAGGGCAGGGACAGACAGATACGCAGTATTTT. It encodes CSVEGQGQTDTQYF.

The chain combines TRBV5-1 with TRBJ1-4; D perhaps matches TRBD1 (5 bases). V was trimmed by 4 bases and J by 4 bases, leaving 20 bases between them. The CDR3 has 17 residues. Per the germline V gene, CDR1 is SGHRS and CDR2 is YFSETQ. CDR3 nucleotides: TGCGCCAGCAGCACGTCCTATAGCGGGGGGTTTAATGAAAAACTGTTTTTT. Residues: CASSTSYSGGFNEKLFF.

The rearrangement links TRBV10-3 to TRBJ2-7; weak D call: TRBD1 (5 bases). V was pared by 3 bases and J by 3 bases, with 12 bases between. The length of the CDR3 is 14 residues. The germline V gene encodes CDR1 ENHRY and CDR2 SYGVKD. The CDR3 protein is CAISDLEGVYEQYF. In nucleotides, the CDR3 is TGTGCCATCAGTGACCTAGAAGGGGTCTACGAGCAGTACTTC.

The gene calls are TRBV6-5 and TRBJ2-1; D is possibly TRBD2 (6 bases). CDR3 length equals 15 residues. Deletions cut 6 bases from V and 2 bases from J, with 14 bases between. The germline V gene encodes CDR1 MNHEY and CDR2 SVGAGI. In DNA form, the CDR3 reads TGTGCCAGCAGCCTTAGCGGTGCCACCTACAATGAGCAGTTCTTC. It is translated as CASSLSGATYNEQFF.